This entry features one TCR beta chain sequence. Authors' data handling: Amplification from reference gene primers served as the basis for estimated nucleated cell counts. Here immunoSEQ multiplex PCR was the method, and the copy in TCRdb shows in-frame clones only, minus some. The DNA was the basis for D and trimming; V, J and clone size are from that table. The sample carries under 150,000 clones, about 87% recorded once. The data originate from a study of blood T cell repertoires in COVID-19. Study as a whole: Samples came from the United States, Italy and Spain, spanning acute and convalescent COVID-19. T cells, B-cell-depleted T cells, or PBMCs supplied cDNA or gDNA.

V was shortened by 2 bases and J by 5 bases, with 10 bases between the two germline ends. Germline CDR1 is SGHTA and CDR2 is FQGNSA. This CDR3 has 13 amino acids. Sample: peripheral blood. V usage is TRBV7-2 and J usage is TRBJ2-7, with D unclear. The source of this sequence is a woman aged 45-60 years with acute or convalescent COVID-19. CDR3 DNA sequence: TGTGCCAGCAGCTTAACGGCTAGTAACGAGCAGTACTTC. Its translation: CASSLTASNEQYF.